This T cell receptor (beta chain) derives from a study of technical replicates of blood from a few donors. The germline CDR1 and CDR2 sequences are SGHTS and YDEGEE. With 5 bases clipped from V and 0 bases from J, the junction kept 10 bases outside the gene matches. The CDR3 is 18 amino acids. The table came from immunoSEQ multiplex PCR; TCRdb's copy has only in-frame clones and leaves some out. This sample carries 60,000 to 85,000 clones, 94% of them seen once, and the ten largest clones take around 0.37%. The sequenced material came from T cells isolated from PBMCs. The receptor comes from a human donor in good health. The chain is built from TRBV5-8 and TRBJ2-7, with 14 nucleotides matching TRBD2. CDR3 nucleotide sequence: TGTGCCAGCAGTCCGGGACTAGCGGGAGTAGGGGGCTCCTACGAGCAGTACTTC. Translating it yields CASSPGLAGVGGSYEQYF.